A selection of T cell receptor beta chains follows, all from one sample in a study of identical twins. TCRdb analysed the 5' RACE reads with MiXCR anew, one entry per CDR3 protein. The sample holds about 200,000 distinct CDR3 sequences; around 8% are singletons and the top ten take 1.9%. These data were likewise used in another study, on yellow fever vaccine responses in identical twins.

The specimen sequenced was memory (CD45RO+) T cells sorted from blood. Receptor source: a woman between 18 and 29 years old in good health. Each CDR3 is given with its conserved first and last residue. D genes are given only for firm matches. The size entry is marked missing in some rows and otherwise reads once, few, many or a size class.

>TRBJ2-5|TRBV28|TRBD1|.
CASTSGTGRETQYF
TGTGCCAGCACTTCCGGGACAGGGAGGGAGACCCAGTACTTC
>TRBJ2-1|TRBV7-8|.|many
CASSLLGAYNNEQFF
TGTGCCAGCAGTTTATTGGGGGCATACAACAATGAGCAGTTCTTC
>TRBJ1-1|TRBV12-5|.|.
CASGTSQTNTEAFF
TGTGCTAGTGGTACCTCACAGACGAACACTGAAGCTTTCTTT
>TRBJ1-1|TRBV12-3/TRBV12-4|.|many
CASSLGQEYEAFF
TGTGCCAGCAGTTTGGGACAAGAATATGAAGCTTTCTTT
>TRBJ2-7|TRBV5-1|TRBD1|.
CASSLTRQGSYEQYF
TGCGCCAGCAGCTTGACCAGACAGGGTTCCTACGAGCAGTACTTC
>TRBJ2-7|TRBV6-1|.|few
CASSERSGQKQYF
TGTGCCAGCAGTGAAAGATCTGGGCAGAAGCAGTACTTC
>TRBJ2-2|TRBV6-2/TRBV6-3|TRBD2|.
CASRYGLAGTGELFF
TGTGCCAGCAGGTACGGACTAGCTGGCACCGGGGAGCTGTTTTTT
>TRBJ2-5|TRBV5-1|.|few
CASSPRPPNLQETQYF
TGCGCCAGCAGCCCCCGGCCACCCAACCTCCAAGAGACCCAGTACTTC
>TRBJ2-5|TRBV19|.|.
CASSKDHQETQYF
TGTGCCAGTAGTAAGGACCACCAAGAGACCCAGTACTTC
>TRBJ2-1|TRBV6-2/TRBV6-3|TRBD2|.
CASSYSRLAGAHNEQFF
TGTGCCAGCAGTTACTCCCGACTAGCGGGAGCCCACAATGAGCAGTTCTTC
>TRBJ2-2|TRBV7-2|TRBD1|.
CASSFGTGRRTGELFF
TGTGCCAGCAGCTTCGGGACAGGGCGGCGAACCGGGGAGCTGTTTTTT
>TRBJ2-1|TRBV27|TRBD2|many
CASSPRTSGTSQQFF
TGTGCCAGCAGTCCCCGGACTAGCGGGACTTCACAGCAGTTCTTC
>TRBJ2-3|TRBV9|TRBD2|.
CASSSAGVYTQYF
TGTGCCAGCAGTTCCGCGGGGGTTTATACGCAGTATTTT
>TRBJ2-5|TRBV27|.|.
CASSPGPGLRETQYF
TGTGCCAGCAGTCCTGGCCCCGGCCTTAGGGAGACCCAGTACTTC
>TRBJ2-5|TRBV7-9|TRBD1|few
CASSEGTGGSSQETQYF
TGTGCCAGCAGCGAGGGGACAGGGGGTTCCTCCCAAGAGACCCAGTACTTC
>TRBJ2-2|TRBV29-1|.|many
CSVGRGLDTGELFF
TGCAGCGTTGGGCGGGGATTGGACACCGGGGAGCTGTTTTTT
>TRBJ2-2|TRBV7-9|TRBD2|few
CAGRGLAGNTGELFF
TGTGCCGGCCGGGGACTAGCGGGTAACACCGGGGAGCTGTTTTTT
>TRBJ2-5|TRBV11-2|.|many
CASSLGPGPETQYF
TGTGCCAGCAGCTTAGGCCCGGGGCCAGAGACCCAGTACTTC
>TRBJ2-5|TRBV20-1|.|few
CSARVVGQETQYF
TGCAGTGCTAGAGTGGTGGGGCAAGAGACCCAGTACTTC
>TRBJ2-2|TRBV15|TRBD2|many
CATSRDTGGLEVRPGELFF
TGTGCCACCAGCAGAGATACTGGGGGACTAGAAGTTAGGCCCGGGGAGCTGTTTTTT
>TRBJ2-2|TRBV5-1|.|many
CASLASVRTGELFF
TGCGCCAGCCTTGCTAGCGTGCGGACCGGGGAGCTGTTTTTT
>TRBJ2-1|TRBV7-2|.|many
CASSLGPLTYNEQFF
TGTGCCAGCAGCTTAGGTCCTTTAACCTACAATGAGCAGTTCTTC
>TRBJ1-2|TRBV6-2/TRBV6-3|.|.
CASSGLEAYGYTF
TGTGCCAGCAGTGGACTGGAGGCGTATGGCTACACCTTC
>TRBJ2-1|TRBV3-1|.|many
CASSQLALSYNEQFF
TGTGCCAGCAGCCAATTGGCTCTATCCTACAATGAGCAGTTCTTC
>TRBJ2-3|TRBV18|.|many
CASSPDGNTQYF
TGTGCCAGCTCACCGGACGGGAATACGCAGTATTTT
>TRBJ2-3|TRBV3-1|TRBD2|few
CASTPGTSGGGDTQYF
TGTGCCAGCACCCCCGGGACTAGCGGGGGCGGAGATACGCAGTATTTT
>TRBJ2-7|TRBV2|.|many
CASKGFDEQYF
TGTGCCAGCAAGGGTTTTGACGAGCAGTACTTC
>TRBJ2-2|TRBV5-4|.|.
CASSLEVGELFF
TGTGCCAGCAGCTTGGAAGTCGGGGAGCTGTTTTTT
>TRBJ2-1|TRBV20-1|.|few
CSAPTVRRLSSYNEQFF
TGCAGTGCTCCTACGGTGCGGCGGTTGAGCTCCTACAATGAGCAGTTCTTC
>TRBJ2-7|TRBV11-2|TRBD2|few
CASSFLGTSGIYEQYF
TGTGCCAGCAGCTTCCTAGGGACTAGCGGAATCTACGAGCAGTACTTC
>TRBJ2-3|TRBV25-1|TRBD2|.
CASSEGGRYADTQYF
TGTGCCAGCAGTGAGGGCGGGAGGTATGCAGATACGCAGTATTTT
>TRBJ2-7|TRBV6-1|.|.
CASSEALGLPTYEQYF
TGTGCCAGCAGTGAAGCGCTAGGGCTACCCACCTACGAGCAGTACTTC
>TRBJ2-7|TRBV7-2|TRBD2|few
CASSGRGLAGLAYEQYF
TGTGCCAGCAGCGGCAGGGGACTAGCGGGGCTCGCCTACGAGCAGTACTTC
>TRBJ2-3|TRBV6-2/TRBV6-3|TRBD2|few
CASSSRLAGGLGTDTQYF
TGTGCCAGCAGTTCTAGACTAGCGGGGGGGCTGGGCACAGATACGCAGTATTTT
>TRBJ2-1|TRBV7-2|TRBD1|.
CASRTGQGVGEQFF
TGTGCCAGCAGGACGGGACAGGGGGTTGGTGAGCAGTTCTTC
>TRBJ1-1|TRBV21-1|.|few
CASSNRLNTEAFF
TGTGCCAGCAGCAACCGATTGAACACTGAAGCTTTCTTT
>TRBJ2-7|TRBV20-1|.|many
CSARPMTGTYEQYF
TGCAGTGCTAGACCGATGACGGGAACCTACGAGCAGTACTTC
>TRBJ2-5|TRBV3-1|.|.
CASSQGRGRGQETQYF
TGTGCCAGCAGCCAAGGGCGGGGGAGGGGGCAAGAGACCCAGTACTTC
>TRBJ2-5|TRBV7-2|TRBD2|.
CASSLASSGGARETQYF
TGTGCCAGCAGCTTAGCTTCTAGCGGGGGGGCTCGGGAGACCCAGTACTTC
>TRBJ2-7|TRBV6-2/TRBV6-3|TRBD2|many
CASSSHLSAGGKNEQYF
TGTGCCAGCAGTTCCCACCTTTCGGCGGGAGGGAAGAACGAGCAGTACTTC
>TRBJ2-2|TRBV7-9|.|many
CASSLIRNTGELFF
TGTGCCAGCAGCTTAATACGGAACACCGGGGAGCTGTTTTTT
>TRBJ2-3|TRBV5-1|.|.
CASSLDIGRGSDTQYF
TGCGCCAGCAGCTTGGATATCGGCCGGGGCTCAGATACGCAGTATTTT
>TRBJ2-3|TRBV7-2|.|few
CASSLRRPNSGGNQYF
TGTGCCAGCAGCTTAAGGAGGCCGAATAGCGGAGGTAACCAGTATTTT
>TRBJ2-3|TRBV7-9|TRBD2|.
CASSLTSGGTQYF
TGTGCCAGCAGCTTAACTAGCGGGGGTACGCAGTATTTT